The 11 T cell receptor beta chains below come from one sample, sequenced in a study of beta chain features in type 1 diabetes. Their antigens are not known. Whole-study findings and limits: There was a moderate but significant shortening of TCRB CDR3s in all four CD4+ subsets of Type 1 diabetes patients.

Expressed TCRB transcripts were sequenced after all isolated RNA was converted to cDNA. Sequencing was performed with immunoSEQ multiplex PCR; in TCRdb, only in-frame clones are kept and a portion is missing. Here the sample spans 400,000 or so clones, roughly 13% being singletons. Sequences were obtained from naive CD4+ T cells from blood. These receptors came from a woman aged 18-29 years with type 1 diabetes.

This clone was detected a few times. The chain joins TRBV4-3 to TRBJ2-7; perhaps TRBD1 as D (5 bases). V lost 4 bases and J lost 0, with 13 bases in between. The CDR3 contains 15 residues. The germline gives CDR1 LGHNA, CDR2 YSLEER. The CDR3 DNA reads TGCGCCAGCAGCCGTGACAGCGATGCCTCCTACGAGCAGTACTTC. It yields the protein CASSRDSDASYEQYF.

The chain couples TRBV7-9 to TRBJ1-1; the D gene is possibly TRBD1 (5 bases). This CDR3 is built from 15 residues. V gave up 5 bases and J gave up 4 bases, with 17 bases separating them. Germline CDR1 is SEHNR and CDR2 is FQNEAQ (reference sequence). In nucleotides, the CDR3 is TGTGCCAGCAGCCCAAACCGGGGGGGGGTCACTGAAGCTTTCTTT. It translates to CASSPNRGGVTEAFF. Full variable domain (outside the CDR3, taken from reference TRBV7-9 and TRBJ1-1): DTGVSQNPRHKITKRGQNVTFRCDPISEHNRLYWYRQTLGQGPEFLTYFQNEAQLEKSRLLSDRFSAERPKGSFSTLEIQRTEQGDSAMYLCASSPNRGGVTEAFFGQGTRLTVV.

This clone was seen a few times. The chain combines TRBV4-1 with TRBJ2-7, with a possible D match to TRBD2 (6 bases). V lost 1 base and J 2 bases, leaving 9 bases between the germline ends. Per germline, CDR1 MGHRA and CDR2 YSYEKL. The CDR3 totals 14 residues. CDR3 coding DNA: TGCGCCAGCAGCCAAGGGAGGGACCCCTACGAGCAGTACTTC. Translation gives CASSQGRDPYEQYF.

This chain uses TRBV28 with TRBJ2-7, with TRBD1 identical over 8 bases. The ends lost 6 bases at V and 1 base at J; junction bases unmatched: 2. Germline values: CDR1 MDHEN, CDR2 SYDVKM. The CDR3 length is 13 residues. The chain's CDR3 is CASRRTGSYEQYF. The CDR3 DNA reads as TGTGCCAGCAGGCGGACAGGGTCCTACGAGCAGTACTTC.

This clone appeared a few times. The CDR3 bases are TGTGGCGGGACAGGGGATAATTCACCCCTCCACTTT. It translates to CGGTGDNSPLHF. The chain carries TRBV2 and TRBJ1-6; the match to TRBD1 covers 10 bases. The V gene's germline CDR1 is SNHLY and CDR2 FYNNEI. This CDR3 comprises 12 residues.

This clone turned up a few times. CDR3 coding DNA: TGCAGTGCTAGAGATGGGGCAGAACTGTTTTTT. Translation: CSARDGAELFF. V and J are TRBV20-1 and TRBJ1-4; weak D call: TRBD1 (5 bases). Germline V gene data show CDR1 as DFQATT and CDR2 as SNEGSKA (reference sequence). V was clipped by 0 bases and J by 12 bases, with 8 bases between them. The CDR3 consists of 11 residues.

The chain carries TRBV29-1 and TRBJ2-5; D is undetermined. V dropped 4 bases and J dropped 8 bases, with 8 bases sitting between them. CDR3 length: 10 residues. Germline lookup yields CDR1 SQVTM and CDR2 ANQGSEA. CDR3 loop: CSVVAITQYF. Written as DNA, the CDR3 is TGCAGCGTTGTAGCTATTACCCAGTACTTC.

Comments on this clone: Other DNA sequences within the sample encode an identical CDR3. The chain couples TRBV30 to TRBJ1-5, with 7 bases identical to TRBD1. V trimming: 2 bases; J trimming: 4 bases; junction bases outside the gene matches: 2. Germline CDR1 reads GTSNPN; CDR2 reads SVGIG (reference sequence). The CDR3 runs to 13 residues. The CDR3 DNA reads TGTGCCTGGAGTCACAGGGGAAATCAGCCCCAGCATTTT. Its protein is CAWSHRGNQPQHF.

In this sample, this clone turned up a few times. The chain uses TRBV5-1 and TRBJ2-3, with D possibly TRBD2 on 5 matching bases. This CDR3 has 13 residues. The germline V and J ends were trimmed by 4 bases and 1 base, with 7 bases remaining between them. The V gene's germline CDR1 is SGHRS and CDR2 YFSETQ. As DNA, the CDR3 is TGCGCCAGCAGCGAGGGCGGCACAGATACGCAGTATTTT. Residues: CASSEGGTDTQYF.

J is TRBJ1-5 and V is TRBV4-1; a possible D gene is TRBD1 (5 bases). Germline-derived CDR1 and CDR2 are MGHRA and YSYEKL. Deletions cut 4 bases from V and 0 bases from J, with 19 bases between. The CDR3 runs 18 residues. CDR3 amino acids: CASSRQISTVDSNQPQHF. The CDR3 nucleotides read TGCGCCAGCAGCCGACAGATATCGACAGTGGATAGCAATCAGCCCCAGCATTTT.

The J gene is TRBJ1-2, the V gene TRBV5-6, with D possibly being TRBD1 (6 bases). V gave up 4 bases and J gave up 4 bases, with 8 bases separating them. There are 12 residues in the CDR3. Germline assignment: CDR1 SGHDT and CDR2 YYEEEE. CDR3 region: CASSRTAYGYTF. In DNA form, the CDR3 reads TGTGCCAGCAGCAGGACAGCCTATGGCTACACCTTC.